These 20 T cell receptor beta chains were all obtained from the same sample, sequenced in a study of CD8 T cells in ankylosing spondylitis. Each CDR3 protein gets one entry after TCRdb re-called the 5' RACE reads with MiXCR. This sample has 39,000 or so distinct CDR3 sequences, with 3% found just once. The sequenced material came from blood, either unsorted or a sorted T cell fraction (not recorded which). The receptors originated from a male donor with ankylosing spondylitis or in good health (not recorded which).

This clonotype occurred many times. The CDR3 DNA reads as TGTGCCAGCAGCCCGGGACAGGGGGCCCTCTCTGGAAACACCATATATTTT. It translates to CASSPGQGALSGNTIYF. The rearrangement joins TRBV9 to TRBJ1-3, with TRBD1 identical over 12 bases. V lost 4 bases and J lost 0; bases outside the gene matches: 5. This CDR3 has 17 residues. Germline V gene sequence: CDR1 SGDLS, CDR2 YYNGEE.

In this sample, this clonotype turned up many times. The V and J genes are TRBV9 and TRBJ2-3, with 12 bases matching TRBD2. The CDR3 sequence is 16 residues long. Trimming cost V 4 bases and J 4 bases; bases outside gene matches: 7. Germline assignment: CDR1 SGDLS and CDR2 YYNGEE. This chain's CDR3 is CASSPRLAGAADTQYF. In DNA, the CDR3 is TGTGCCAGCAGCCCTCGACTAGCGGGAGCAGCAGATACGCAGTATTTT.

This clonotype has ten or more counts. The rearrangement links TRBV9 to TRBJ2-3; 9 bases map to TRBD2. The CDR3 length is 16 residues. Looked up from germline, CDR1 is SGDLS and CDR2 is YYNGEE. V trimming: 0 bases; J trimming: 2 bases; junction bases outside the gene matches: 4. The CDR3 DNA is TGTGCCAGCAGCGTAGTCGCGGGAGGGAACACAGATACGCAGTATTTT. Translating it yields CASSVVAGGNTDTQYF.

This clonotype occurred many times. The chain links TRBV9 to TRBJ2-5; 10 bases are a match to TRBD2. V lost 0 bases and J lost 2; bases outside the gene matches: 4. The V gene's germline CDR1 is SGDLS and CDR2 YYNGEE. This CDR3 spans 16 amino acids. CDR3 in DNA: TGTGCCAGCAGCGTAGAGGCTAGCGGGGGACAAGAGACCCAGTACTTC. Protein sequence: CASSVEASGGQETQYF.

This clonotype was recorded at least ten times. This chain links TRBV9 with TRBJ1-4; D call uncertain. CDR3 length: 15 residues. Trimming stripped 2 bases from V and 0 bases from J, with 8 bases between. CDR1 and CDR2 (germline): SGDLS, YYNGEE. The CDR3 DNA reads as TGTGCCAGCAGCGTGGATGTGGCAACTAATGAAAAACTGTTTTTT. Amino acid sequence: CASSVDVATNEKLFF.

This clonotype was counted ten times or more. V is TRBV27 and J is TRBJ2-4; 14 bases align to TRBD2. This CDR3 contains 20 residues. V dropped 8 bases and J dropped 1; count of bases not matched to a gene: 16. Germline V lookup: CDR1 MNHEY, CDR2 SMNVEV (reference sequence). The CDR3 nucleotides are TGTGCCAGCCTCGGGGACCCAGGGACTAGCGGGAGTATGGCCAAAAACATTCAGTACTTC. Translating gives CASLGDPGTSGSMAKNIQYF.

The chain combines TRBV9 with TRBJ2-2; D gene unclear. V lost 0 bases to trimming and J lost 7 bases, with 13 bases between them. The CDR3 spans 15 residues. The germline gives CDR1 SGDLS, CDR2 YYNGEE. Written as DNA, the CDR3 is TGTGCCAGCAGCGTAGACCCGGCGAGCCGCGGGGAGCTGTTTTTT. Residues: CASSVDPASRGELFF.

This clonotype was detected ten times or more. The chain employs TRBV9 and TRBJ2-3, with D hard to call. V was cut by 0 bases and J by 6 bases, with 5 bases left in between. The CDR3 loop spans 12 amino acids. The germline CDR1 and CDR2 sequences are SGDLS and YYNGEE. CDR3 sequence reads: CASSVGHDTQYF. CDR3 coding DNA: TGTGCCAGCAGCGTAGGCCATGATACGCAGTATTTT.

This clonotype appeared many times. The CDR3 region is CASSVAEGRGYNEQFF. The CDR3 nucleotides read TGTGCCAGCAGCGTAGCAGAGGGGAGAGGCTACAATGAGCAGTTCTTC. This chain connects TRBV9 to TRBJ2-1; D possibly matches TRBD1 or TRBD2 (5 bases each). CDR1 and CDR2 from the germline V gene are SGDLS and YYNGEE. V was shortened by 0 bases and J by 3 bases, with 13 bases between the two germline ends. CDR3 length: 16 residues.

Ten or more counts support this clonotype. V and J are TRBV9 and TRBJ2-3, with a possible D match to TRBD1 (5 bases). This CDR3 has 15 amino acids. Trimming took off 3 bases at V and 0 bases at J, with 11 bases between the two ends. Germline values: CDR1 SGDLS, CDR2 YYNGEE. Written as DNA, the CDR3 is TGTGCCAGCAGCGAGGGGCTCTCAAGCACAGATACGCAGTATTTT. As protein: CASSEGLSSTDTQYF.

This clonotype has at least ten counts. V and J are TRBV9 and TRBJ2-3, with D tentatively TRBD1 or TRBD2 (5 bases each). With 4 bases removed from V and 8 bases from J, the gap between germline ends came to 20 bases. Germline assignment: CDR1 SGDLS and CDR2 YYNGEE. The CDR3 length is 15 residues. The CDR3 DNA reads TGTGCCAGCAGCCCAACGGGACGGCAAGAAGGTACGCAGTATTTT. Translation: CASSPTGRQEGTQYF. Full variable domain (missing parts from reference TRBV9 and TRBJ2-3): DSGVTQTPKHLITATGQRVTLRCSPRSGDLSVYWYQQSLDQGLQFLIQYYNGEERAKGNILERFSAQQFPDLHSELNLSSLELGDSALYFCASSPTGRQEGTQYFGPGTRLTVL.

This clonotype came up many times. This rearrangement joins TRBV9 to TRBJ2-1; D is ambiguous. The germline CDR1 and CDR2 sequences are SGDLS and YYNGEE. This CDR3 has 13 residues. V was clipped by 6 bases and J by 5 bases, with 12 bases between them. CDR3 DNA sequence: TGTGCCAGCACCCCCCCTGGGAACAATGAGCAGTTCTTC. Protein sequence: CASTPPGNNEQFF.

This clonotype was recorded at least ten times. The CDR3 protein is CASSARGQLTGNTIYF. CDR3 DNA sequence: TGTGCCAGCAGCGCCCGGGGACAGTTAACTGGAAACACCATATATTTT. The chain has TRBV9 and TRBJ1-3; the match to TRBD1 covers 7 bases. Unmatched junction bases numbered 8, after V lost 3 bases and J lost 2 bases. In germline, CDR1 is SGDLS, CDR2 YYNGEE. This CDR3 spans 16 amino acids.

This clonotype was seen many times. This rearrangement joins TRBV9 to TRBJ1-2, with TRBD1 matching over 9 bases. The CDR3 totals 15 residues. The junction had 10 bases not matched to a gene; V was cut back by 4 bases and J by 6 bases. Germline values: CDR1 SGDLS, CDR2 YYNGEE. Here the CDR3 DNA reads TGTGCCAGCAGCCCCTTGGGACAGGGACTGGATGGCTACACCTTC. Its protein is CASSPLGQGLDGYTF.

This clonotype was found many times. V and J are TRBV9 and TRBJ2-5; D is possibly TRBD1 (5 bases). This CDR3 is built from 17 residues. Germline loops: CDR1 SGDLS, CDR2 YYNGEE. The V end lost 4 bases, the J end lost 5 bases, and 24 bases lay between the germline ends. The CDR3 region is CASSPRSTGALWETQYF. The CDR3 DNA reads TGTGCCAGCAGCCCCCGGTCTACTGGGGCCCTTTGGGAGACCCAGTACTTC. Filled out from reference TRBV9 and TRBJ2-5, the complete variable domain reads DSGVTQTPKHLITATGQRVTLRCSPRSGDLSVYWYQQSLDQGLQFLIQYYNGEERAKGNILERFSAQQFPDLHSELNLSSLELGDSALYFCASSPRSTGALWETQYFGPGTRLLVL.

This clonotype was picked up many times. The DNA of the CDR3 is TGTGCCAGCAGTGCTCAGATCACAGGGGGCGCGGAAAAACTGTTTTTT. This sequence encodes CASSAQITGGAEKLFF. The chain carries TRBV9 and TRBJ1-4; TRBD1 aligns across 9 bases. The CDR3 has 16 amino acids. The junction had 13 bases not matched to a gene; V was cut back by 5 bases and J by 8 bases. From germline, CDR1 is SGDLS and CDR2 YYNGEE.

This clonotype was observed at least ten times. J is TRBJ2-1 and V is TRBV9; TRBD1 aligns across 8 bases. J was trimmed by 6 bases and V by 3 bases; bases with no gene match: 8. CDR1 is SGDLS, CDR2 YYNGEE, per germline. The length of the CDR3 is 15 residues. CDR3: CASSARGQGPNEQFF. The CDR3 bases are TGTGCCAGCAGCGCGAGAGGACAGGGACCCAATGAGCAGTTCTTC.

V usage is TRBV9 and J usage is TRBJ2-2, with D possibly matching TRBD2 (5 bases). The CDR3 spans 16 residues. Germline loops: CDR1 SGDLS, CDR2 YYNGEE. Trimming took off 0 bases at V and 0 bases at J, with 9 bases between the two ends. The CDR3 spells CASSVGRAANTGELFF. The DNA of the CDR3 is TGTGCCAGCAGCGTAGGGCGGGCCGCGAACACCGGGGAGCTGTTTTTT. Using reference TRBV9 and TRBJ2-2 for the parts outside the CDR3, the full variable domain is DSGVTQTPKHLITATGQRVTLRCSPRSGDLSVYWYQQSLDQGLQFLIQYYNGEERAKGNILERFSAQQFPDLHSELNLSSLELGDSALYFCASSVGRAANTGELFFGEGSRLTVL.

This clonotype was picked up many times. The chain couples TRBV9 to TRBJ1-3; 8 bases map to TRBD1. Germline lookup yields CDR1 SGDLS and CDR2 YYNGEE. With 1 base clipped from V and 1 base from J, the junction kept 7 bases outside the gene matches. CDR3 length equals 17 residues. CDR3 amino acids: CASSVFGQGHSGNTIYF. CDR3 nucleotide sequence: TGTGCCAGCAGCGTATTTGGACAGGGACATTCTGGAAACACCATATATTTT.

This clonotype appeared many times. This chain links TRBV9 with TRBJ2-2; weak D call: TRBD1 (5 bases). V lost 0 bases to trimming and J lost 0 bases, with 6 bases between them. The CDR3 loop spans 15 amino acids. CDR1 is SGDLS and CDR2 is YYNGEE in the germline V gene. CDR3 coding DNA: TGTGCCAGCAGCGTAGGACAGTCGAACACCGGGGAGCTGTTTTTT. Translated, it gives CASSVGQSNTGELFF. The entire variable domain, with the rest obtained from reference TRBV9 and TRBJ2-2, is as follows: DSGVTQTPKHLITATGQRVTLRCSPRSGDLSVYWYQQSLDQGLQFLIQYYNGEERAKGNILERFSAQQFPDLHSELNLSSLELGDSALYFCASSVGQSNTGELFFGEGSRLTVL.